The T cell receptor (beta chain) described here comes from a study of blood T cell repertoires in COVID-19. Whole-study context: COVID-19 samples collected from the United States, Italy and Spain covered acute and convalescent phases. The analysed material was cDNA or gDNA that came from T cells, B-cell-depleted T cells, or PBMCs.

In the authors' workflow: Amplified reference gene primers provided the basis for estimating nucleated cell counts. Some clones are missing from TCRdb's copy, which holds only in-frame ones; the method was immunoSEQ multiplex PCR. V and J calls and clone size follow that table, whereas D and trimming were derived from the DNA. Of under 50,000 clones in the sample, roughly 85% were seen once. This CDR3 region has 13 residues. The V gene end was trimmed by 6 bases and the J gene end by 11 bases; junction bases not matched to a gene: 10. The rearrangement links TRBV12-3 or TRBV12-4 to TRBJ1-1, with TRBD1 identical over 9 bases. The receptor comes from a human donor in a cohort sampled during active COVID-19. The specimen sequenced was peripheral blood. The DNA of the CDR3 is TGTGCCAGCAGGCCGGACAGGGGAGGGTTCGCTTTCTTT. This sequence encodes CASRPDRGGFAFF.